A single sample is the source of the 28 T cell receptor beta chains below, sequenced in a study of regulatory T cells in long-lasting Graves disease. Time point in this sample: newly diagnosed GD, antithyroid drugs for less than 3 months. Isolated PBMC RNA provided the starting material for the TCR library. Sequencing libraries for TCR beta were prepared with iRepertoire HTBI primers and Arm-PCR of CDR3 regions. TCRdb re-called the multiplex PCR reads through MiXCR, storing one row per CDR3 protein. The sample has a few hundred thousand distinct CDR3 sequences, over 9.5% seen once; the top ten hold 15% to 20%. In addition, the sample was reused for a study of T cells in Graves' hyperthyroidism and ophthalmopathy.

The sample consisted of peripheral blood mononuclear cells (PBMCs), taken at new diagnosis, from a patient treated with antithyroid drugs. The receptors here all came from a woman aged 18-29 years with Graves disease.

Remarks on this clonotype: A read error may explain this, as a much larger clone is one base away. This chain uses TRBV13 with TRBJ2-7, with a weak D call TRBD2 (5 bases). In germline, CDR1 is PRHDT, CDR2 FYEKMQ (reference sequence). This CDR3 contains 11 residues. V lost 10 bases and J 7 bases, leaving 14 bases between the germline ends. The CDR3 loop is CATKLDNEQYF. CDR3 DNA: TGTGCCACCAAACTAGACAATGAGCAGTACTTC.

V gene TRBV19 combines with J gene TRBJ2-2, with 11 bases aligning to TRBD1. Unmatched junction bases numbered 7, after V lost 0 bases and J lost 4 bases. Germline-derived CDR1 and CDR2 are LNHDA and SQIVND (reference sequence). The CDR3 length is 18 residues. CDR3 in DNA: TGTGCCAGTAGTATAGAAGGAGAGGGACAGGGGGTCACCGGGGAGCTGTTTTTT. Translation: CASSIEGEGQGVTGELFF. Based on the CDR3 plus reference TRBV19 and TRBJ2-2, the full variable domain is DGGITQSPKYLFRKEGQNVTLSCEQNLNHDAMYWYRQDPGQGLRLIYYSQIVNDFQKGDIAEGYSVSREKKESFPLTVTSAQKNPTAFYLCASSIEGEGQGVTGELFFGEGSRLTVL.

This clonotype was seen at least ten times. The V call is TRBV5-1, the J call TRBJ2-7; D remains ambiguous. Deletions cut 1 base from V and 3 bases from J, with 8 bases between. Germline V CDR1 and CDR2: SGHRS, YFSETQ. The CDR3 totals 13 residues. CDR3 coding DNA: TGCGCCAGCAGCTTGAATCCCCTCTACGAGCAGTACGTC. It translates to CASSLNPLYEQYV.

This clonotype was seen more than once but under ten times. This rearrangement joins TRBV7-6 to TRBJ1-4; TRBD1 matches 9 bases. The ends lost 5 bases at V and 8 bases at J; junction bases unmatched: 9. Germline V gene data show CDR1 as SGHVS and CDR2 as FNYEAQ. The CDR3 length is 15 residues. DNA for the CDR3: TGTGCCAGCAGCGGATTGACAGGGGGGAGAGAAAAACTGTTTTTT. Encoded protein: CASSGLTGGREKLFF.

This clonotype was found many times. The CDR3 nucleotides read TGTGCCAGCAGGGGCGGGACGAGCTCCTACGAGCAGTACTTC. It is translated as CASRGGTSSYEQYF. V usage is TRBV28 and J usage is TRBJ2-7; weak D call: TRBD2 (6 bases). Germline V gives CDR1 MDHEN, CDR2 SYDVKM. The CDR3 totals 14 residues. The V end was cut by 6 bases, the J end by 0 bases, with 12 bases between.

As regards this clonotype: A read error may be the cause here, since a much bigger clone is one base away. The rearrangement uses TRBV12-3 or TRBV12-4 and TRBJ2-7; no definite D call. Trimming pared 6 bases from V and 4 bases from J, leaving 25 bases between. The CDR3 is made up of 17 amino acids. The CDR3 reads CASSEAPRWPPGYEQYF. In DNA form, the CDR3 reads TGTGCCAGCAGCGAAGCCCCTCGTTGGCCCCCAGGTTACGAGCAGTACTTC.

This clonotype was recorded many times. The V and J genes are TRBV7-9 and TRBJ1-5; no clear D gene. V was cut by 3 bases and J by 5 bases, with 8 bases left in between. Germline V gene data show CDR1 as SEHNR and CDR2 as FQNEAQ (reference sequence). CDR3 length: 13 residues. The CDR3: CASSFGDYQPQHF. The CDR3 DNA sequence: TGTGCCAGCAGCTTCGGAGACTATCAGCCCCAGCATTTT.

This clonotype has at least ten counts. V is TRBV7-9 and J is TRBJ2-7; 9 nucleotides agree with TRBD1. Germline values: CDR1 SEHNR, CDR2 FQNEAQ (reference sequence). The CDR3 spans 15 residues. V lost 5 bases and J lost 0; bases outside the gene matches: 5. CDR3 nucleotide sequence: TGTGCCAGCAGCGTTGGACAGGGGATCTCCTACGAGCAGTACGTC. This sequence encodes CASSVGQGISYEQYV.

Many counts were recorded for this clonotype. V is TRBV7-9 and J is TRBJ1-2; no clear D. Germline V gene data show CDR1 as SEHNR and CDR2 as FQNEAQ (reference sequence). The V end lost 5 bases, the J end lost 3 bases, and 16 bases lay between the germline ends. The CDR3 contains 15 residues. Here the CDR3 DNA reads TGTGCCAGCAGCCAAGAAACTGCAGAGTACTATGGCTACACCTTC. It is translated as CASSQETAEYYGYTF.

This clonotype was seen at least ten times. The chain uses TRBV7-2 and TRBJ2-7; 9 positions agree with TRBD1. This CDR3 contains 15 residues. With 3 bases clipped from V and 3 bases from J, the junction kept 6 bases outside the gene matches. CDR1 is SGHTA and CDR2 is FQGNSA in the germline V gene. The CDR3 loop reads CASSLGQGPFYEQYV. In nucleotides, the CDR3 is TGTGCCAGCAGCTTGGGACAGGGCCCCTTCTACGAGCAGTACGTC.

V gene TRBV4-3 combines with J gene TRBJ2-4; no firm D call. CDR3 size: 15 residues. CDR1 is LGHNA, CDR2 YSLEER, per germline. Trimming removed 1 base from V and 6 bases from J, with 13 bases in between. The CDR3 DNA sequence: TGCGCCAGCAGCCAAGTGGGCTTATCCTCAAACATTCAGTACTTC. It codes for CASSQVGLSSNIQYF.

This clonotype was observed many times. The chain joins TRBV12-3 or TRBV12-4 to TRBJ2-1; D is unresolved. This CDR3 comprises 14 residues. V lost 3 bases and J lost 7, with 13 bases in between. The CDR3 loop reads CASSFNPGWNEQFF. The CDR3 bases are TGTGCCAGCAGTTTCAATCCCGGGTGGAATGAGCAGTTCTTC.

There are many counts of this clonotype. V and J are TRBV2 and TRBJ2-7; D possibly corresponds to TRBD2 (5 bases). The V gene's germline CDR1 is SNHLY and CDR2 FYNNEI. The CDR3 spans 12 residues. Trimming pared 6 bases from V and 3 bases from J, leaving 9 bases between. CDR3 in DNA: TGTGCCAGCAGGAGGGTCTACTACGAGCAGTACTTC. Residues: CASRRVYYEQYF.

The sample holds many counts of this clonotype. The V gene is TRBV19, the J gene TRBJ2-7; 11 bases map to TRBD2. The V gene end was trimmed by 3 bases and the J gene end by 1 base; junction bases not matched to a gene: 5. The germline gives CDR1 LNHDA, CDR2 SQIVND (reference sequence). The CDR3 runs to 16 residues. DNA for the CDR3: TGTGCCAGTAGTATGAGGGGACTAGCGGCATCCTACGAGCAGTACTTC. Residues: CASSMRGLAASYEQYF. The full variable domain, its missing parts supplied by reference TRBV19 and TRBJ2-7, is DGGITQSPKYLFRKEGQNVTLSCEQNLNHDAMYWYRQDPGQGLRLIYYSQIVNDFQKGDIAEGYSVSREKKESFPLTVTSAQKNPTAFYLCASSMRGLAASYEQYFGPGTRLTVT.

DNA of the CDR3: TGTGCCAGCAGCTGGGGGGGGTCCCCTCAGCCCCAGCATTTT. Translating gives CASSWGGSPQPQHF. The genes are TRBV6-1 and TRBJ1-5, with D possibly TRBD1 on 5 matching bases. The ends were cut back, 6 bases at V and 6 bases at J, with 15 bases in the middle. This CDR3 has 14 amino acids. CDR1 MNHNS and CDR2 SASEGT come from the germline V gene.

The table lists this clonotype with a few counts. The V call is TRBV20-1, the J call TRBJ2-5; 9 bases agree with TRBD2. J was trimmed by 1 base and V by 3 bases; bases with no gene match: 6. There are 15 residues in the CDR3. Germline V gene data show CDR1 as DFQATT and CDR2 as SNEGSKA (reference sequence). The CDR3 DNA is TGCAGTGCTAGGCTGGGCGGGAGGGTCCAAGAGACCCAGTACTTC. Translation gives CSARLGGRVQETQYF.

J is TRBJ2-6 and V is TRBV4-3; 9 bases are a match to TRBD1. The germline gives CDR1 LGHNA, CDR2 YSLEER. V shed 5 bases, J shed 0 bases, and the junction held 11 bases outside the gene matches. The CDR3 has 19 amino acids. The CDR3 bases are TGCGCCAGCAGCTCCAGAACAGGGGGCACAAGCTCTGGGGCCAACGTCCTGACTTTC. Its protein is CASSSRTGGTSSGANVLTF.

Comments on this clonotype: The germline gene is not matched at one end of the junction; a read error may be the cause. V gene TRBV14 combines with J gene TRBJ2-1; D might be TRBD2 (5 bases). Per the germline V gene, CDR1 is SGHDN and CDR2 is FVKESK. The CDR3 sequence is 12 residues long. Written as DNA, the CDR3 is TGTGCTAGCAGCCAAGAGGGTATTGAGCAGTTCTTC. Protein sequence: CASSQEGIEQFF.

CDR3 protein: CASSVASGRARYNEQFF. Here the CDR3 DNA reads TGTGCCAGCAGTGTAGCTAGCGGGAGGGCCAGGTACAATGAGCAGTTCTTC. The chain joins TRBV6-1 to TRBJ2-1; the match to TRBD2 covers 12 bases. The CDR3 is made up of 17 amino acids. CDR1 MNHNS and CDR2 SASEGT come from the germline V gene. V was pared by 4 bases and J by 4 bases, with 8 bases of the junction left unmatched.

As concerns this clonotype: The conserved phenylalanine or tryptophan normally closing the CDR3 is absent here, so this likely arose from a read error. The rearrangement uses TRBV19 and TRBJ1-1; maybe TRBD1 (5 bases). V was cut by 6 bases and J by 2 bases, with 13 bases left in between. The CDR3 contains 14 residues. Germline-derived CDR1 and CDR2 are LNHDA and SQIVND (reference sequence). CDR3 region: CASSGQGPNTEAFY. The CDR3 nucleotides read TGTGCCAGTAGCGGCCAGGGACCCAACACTGAAGCTTTCTAT.

This clonotype was seen many times. The rearrangement links TRBV12-3 or TRBV12-4 to TRBJ1-4; no definite D call. There are 15 residues in the CDR3. Trimming pared 8 bases from V and 10 bases from J, leaving 23 bases between. The CDR3 region has the DNA TGTGCCAGCTTCCCAGGTCGAACGCACATCGTAAAACTGTTTTTT. Translation gives CASFPGRTHIVKLFF.

In its sample, this clonotype was seen a few times. This sequence is one base from a far larger clone and is likely a read error. The chain couples TRBV11-2 to TRBJ2-7; D may be TRBD1 (5 bases). The ends were cut back, 6 bases at V and 12 bases at J, with 21 bases in the middle. The CDR3 loop spans 13 amino acids. Germline V gene lookup returns CDR1 SGHAT and CDR2 FQNNGV. CDR3: CASSHGASPQPYF. The CDR3 coding sequence is TGTGCCAGCAGTCATGGGGCTTCGCCCCAGCCGTACTTC.

In its sample, this clonotype was seen many times. The gene calls are TRBV3-1 and TRBJ1-1; no definite D call. This CDR3 spans 15 amino acids. Germline V lookup: CDR1 LGHDT, CDR2 YNNKEL (reference sequence). V was pared by 5 bases and J by 1 base, with 14 bases between. The CDR3 DNA reads as TGTGCCAGCAGCTACTGGTCCCACCGGAACACTGAAGCTTTCTTT. Translation: CASSYWSHRNTEAFF. The whole variable domain, filled in from reference TRBV3-1 and TRBJ1-1, reads DTAVSQTPKYLVTQMGNDKSIKCEQNLGHDTMYWYKQDSKKFLKIMFSYNNKELIINETVPNRFSPKSPDKAHLNLHINSLELGDSAVYFCASSYWSHRNTEAFFGQGTRLTVV.

The chain is built from TRBV20-1 and TRBJ1-4; a weak D match, TRBD1 (6 bases). Germline V CDR1 and CDR2: DFQATT, SNEGSKA (reference sequence). The CDR3 has 13 amino acids. With 5 bases removed from V and 2 bases from J, the gap between germline ends came to 9 bases. The CDR3 spells CSAGTITNEKLFF. The CDR3 region has the DNA TGCAGTGCTGGGACAATTACTAATGAAAAACTGTTTTTT.

This clonotype was counted ten times or more. The chain couples TRBV7-2 to TRBJ2-7; D gene uncertain. Looked up from germline, CDR1 is SGHTA and CDR2 is FQGNSA. The CDR3 sequence is 17 residues long. The ends were cut back, 5 bases at V and 8 bases at J, with 28 bases in the middle. CDR3: CASSHPTASGQLRKQYF. Here the CDR3 DNA reads TGTGCCAGCAGCCACCCCACGGCCTCTGGGCAGCTACGCAAGCAGTACTTC.

As for this clonotype: A much larger clone lies one base from this, so it may be a read error. J is TRBJ2-7 and V is TRBV19; the match to TRBD2 covers 8 bases. Germline V gene lookup returns CDR1 LNHDA and CDR2 SQIVND (reference sequence). CDR3 size: 15 residues. As DNA, the CDR3 is TGTGCCAATAGTATAACTGCGGGAGGCCTCTACGAGCAGTACTTC. Its translation is CANSITAGGLYEQYF. Together with reference TRBV19 and TRBJ2-7, the CDR3 gives the full variable domain: DGGITQSPKYLFRKEGQNVTLSCEQNLNHDAMYWYRQDPGQGLRLIYYSQIVNDFQKGDIAEGYSVSREKKESFPLTVTSAQKNPTAFYLCANSITAGGLYEQYFGPGTRLTVT.

There are many counts of this clonotype. V gene TRBV11-1 combines with J gene TRBJ2-7; 8 nucleotides match TRBD2. The CDR3 has 15 amino acids. In germline, CDR1 is SGHAT, CDR2 FQDESV (reference sequence). The V segment lost 6 bases and the J segment 2 bases; nucleotides outside the gene matches: 9. For the CDR3, the DNA is TGTGCCAGCAGTCCAAGCGGGAGTCGAACCTACGAGCAGTACTTC. Translating it yields CASSPSGSRTYEQYF.

This clonotype was counted ten times or more. The gene calls are TRBV24-1 and TRBJ2-5, with 7 bases matching TRBD1. The length of the CDR3 is 15 residues. V was pared by 0 bases and J by 2 bases, with 2 bases of the junction left unmatched. CDR1 and CDR2 (germline): KGHDR, SFDVKD. For the CDR3, the DNA is TGTGCCACCAGTGATTTGGGGACAGTTCAAGAGACCCAGTACTTC. Translation: CATSDLGTVQETQYF.